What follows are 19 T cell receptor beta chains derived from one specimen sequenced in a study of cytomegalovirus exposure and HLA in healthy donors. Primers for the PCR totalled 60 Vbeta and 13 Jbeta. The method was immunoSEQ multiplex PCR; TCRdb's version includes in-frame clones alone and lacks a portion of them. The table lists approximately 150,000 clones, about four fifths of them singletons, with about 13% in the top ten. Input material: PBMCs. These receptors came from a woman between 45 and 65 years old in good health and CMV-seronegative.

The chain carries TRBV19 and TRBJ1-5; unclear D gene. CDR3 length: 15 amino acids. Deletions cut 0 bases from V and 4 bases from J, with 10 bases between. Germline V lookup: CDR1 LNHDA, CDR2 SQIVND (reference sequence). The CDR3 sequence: CASSIELGLNQPQHF. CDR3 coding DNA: TGTGCCAGTAGTATAGAGCTTGGACTAAATCAGCCCCAGCATTTT. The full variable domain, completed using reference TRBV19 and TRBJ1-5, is DGGITQSPKYLFRKEGQNVTLSCEQNLNHDAMYWYRQDPGQGLRLIYYSQIVNDFQKGDIAEGYSVSREKKESFPLTVTSAQKNPTAFYLCASSIELGLNQPQHFGDGTRLSIL.

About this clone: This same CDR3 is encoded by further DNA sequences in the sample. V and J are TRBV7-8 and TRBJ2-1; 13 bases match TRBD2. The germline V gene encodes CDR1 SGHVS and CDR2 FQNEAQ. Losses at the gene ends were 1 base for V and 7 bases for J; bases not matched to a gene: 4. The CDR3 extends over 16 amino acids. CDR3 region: CASSLGTSGGHNEQFF. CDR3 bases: TGTGCCAGCAGCTTAGGGACTAGCGGGGGACATAATGAGCAGTTCTTC.

This CDR3 is CASSFVDRVPGYTF. CDR3 DNA: TGTGCCAGCAGTTTTGTGGACAGGGTCCCTGGCTACACCTTC. The chain combines TRBV28 with TRBJ1-2, with TRBD1 matching over 8 bases. CDR1 MDHEN and CDR2 SYDVKM come from the germline V gene. The V segment lost 3 bases and the J segment 7 bases; nucleotides outside the gene matches: 7. The CDR3 loop spans 14 amino acids.

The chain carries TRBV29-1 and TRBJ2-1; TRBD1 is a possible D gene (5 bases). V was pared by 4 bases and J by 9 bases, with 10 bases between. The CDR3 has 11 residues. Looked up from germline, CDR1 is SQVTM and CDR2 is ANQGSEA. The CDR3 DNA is TGCAGCGTTGTCAAGCAGGGTGAGCAGTTCTTC. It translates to CSVVKQGEQFF.

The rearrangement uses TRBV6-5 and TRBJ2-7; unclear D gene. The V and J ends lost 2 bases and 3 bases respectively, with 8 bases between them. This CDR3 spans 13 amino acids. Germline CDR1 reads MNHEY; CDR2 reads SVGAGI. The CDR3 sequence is CASSYGPSYEQYF. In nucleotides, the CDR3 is TGTGCCAGCAGTTACGGTCCTAGCTACGAGCAGTACTTC.

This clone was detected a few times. CDR3: CASTYRAMGSYGYTF. In DNA form, the CDR3 reads TGTGCCAGCACCTACAGGGCGATGGGGAGCTATGGCTACACCTTC. V usage is TRBV6-6 and J usage is TRBJ1-2, with D possibly being TRBD1 (6 bases). Trimming stripped 7 bases from V and 4 bases from J, with 19 bases between. The CDR3 contains 15 residues. Germline CDR1 is MNHNY and CDR2 is SVGAGI (reference sequence).

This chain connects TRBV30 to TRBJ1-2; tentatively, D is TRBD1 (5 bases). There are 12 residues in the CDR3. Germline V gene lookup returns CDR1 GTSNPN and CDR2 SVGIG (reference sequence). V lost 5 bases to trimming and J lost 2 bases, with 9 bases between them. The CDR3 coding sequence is TGTGCCTGGGGACACCCAAACTATGGCTACACCTTC. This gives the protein CAWGHPNYGYTF.

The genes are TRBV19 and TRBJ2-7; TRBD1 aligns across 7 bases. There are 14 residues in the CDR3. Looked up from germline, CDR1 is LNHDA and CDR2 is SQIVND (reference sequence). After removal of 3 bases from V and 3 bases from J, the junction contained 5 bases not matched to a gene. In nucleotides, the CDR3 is TGTGCCAGTAGTATTCCGGGACAGCACTACGAGCAGTACTTC. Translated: CASSIPGQHYEQYF.

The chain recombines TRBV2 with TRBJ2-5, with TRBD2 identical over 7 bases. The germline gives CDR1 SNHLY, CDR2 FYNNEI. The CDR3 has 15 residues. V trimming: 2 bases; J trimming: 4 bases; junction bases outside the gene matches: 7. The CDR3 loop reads CASSESRTSSETQYF. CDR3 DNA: TGTGCCAGCAGTGAAAGTAGGACTAGTTCAGAGACCCAGTACTTC.

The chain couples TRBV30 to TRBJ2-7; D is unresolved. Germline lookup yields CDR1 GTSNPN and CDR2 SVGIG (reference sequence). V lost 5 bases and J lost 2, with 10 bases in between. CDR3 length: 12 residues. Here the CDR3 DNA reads TGTGCCTGGGAAGAGAAGACCTACGAGCAGTACTTC. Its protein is CAWEEKTYEQYF.

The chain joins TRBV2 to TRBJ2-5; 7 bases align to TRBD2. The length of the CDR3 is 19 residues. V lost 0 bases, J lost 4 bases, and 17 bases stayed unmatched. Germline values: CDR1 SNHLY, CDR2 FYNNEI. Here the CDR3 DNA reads TGTGCCAGCAGTGAAGCGCTTCTGGGGGTGGCAGGGAGGGGAGAGACCCAGTACTTC. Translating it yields CASSEALLGVAGRGETQYF.

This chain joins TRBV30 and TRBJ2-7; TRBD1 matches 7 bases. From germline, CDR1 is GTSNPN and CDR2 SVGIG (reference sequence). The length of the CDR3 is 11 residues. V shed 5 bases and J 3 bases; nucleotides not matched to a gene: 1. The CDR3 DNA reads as TGTGCCTGGGGGACAGTCTACGAGCAGTACTTC. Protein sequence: CAWGTVYEQYF. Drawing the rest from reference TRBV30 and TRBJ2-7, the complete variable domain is SQTIHQWPATLVQPVGSPLSLECTVEGTSNPNLYWYRQAAGRGLQLLFYSVGIGQISSEVPQNLSASRPQDRQFILSSKKLLLSDSGFYLCAWGTVYEQYFGPGTRLTVT.

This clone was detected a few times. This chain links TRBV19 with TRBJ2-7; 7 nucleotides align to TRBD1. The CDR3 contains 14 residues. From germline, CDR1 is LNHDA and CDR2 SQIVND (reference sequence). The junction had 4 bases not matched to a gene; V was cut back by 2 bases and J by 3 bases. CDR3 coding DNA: TGTGCCAGTAGTATATCGGACAGGTACTACGAGCAGTACTTC. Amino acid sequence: CASSISDRYYEQYF.

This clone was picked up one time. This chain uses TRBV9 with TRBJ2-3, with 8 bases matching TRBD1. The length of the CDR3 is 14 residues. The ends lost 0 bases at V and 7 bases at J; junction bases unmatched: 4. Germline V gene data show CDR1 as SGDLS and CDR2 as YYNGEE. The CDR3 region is CASSVGQGKNTQYF. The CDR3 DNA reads TGTGCCAGCAGCGTAGGACAGGGGAAGAATACGCAGTATTTT.

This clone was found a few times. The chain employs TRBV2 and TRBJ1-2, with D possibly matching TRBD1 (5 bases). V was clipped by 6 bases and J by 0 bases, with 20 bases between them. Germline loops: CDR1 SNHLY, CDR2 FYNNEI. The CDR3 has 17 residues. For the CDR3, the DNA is TGTGCCAGCAGCCCGAGACAGCTTAGGTTAGCTAACTATGGCTACACCTTC. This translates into CASSPRQLRLANYGYTF.

The CDR3 protein is CASSVDRQGAGISGYTF. CDR3 DNA: TGTGCCAGCAGCGTAGATCGGCAGGGGGCCGGCATTTCTGGCTACACCTTC. J is TRBJ1-2 and V is TRBV9, with 8 nucleotides matching TRBD1. This CDR3 is 17 amino acids long. Unmatched junction bases numbered 14, after V lost 0 bases and J lost 7 bases. The germline V gene encodes CDR1 SGDLS and CDR2 YYNGEE.

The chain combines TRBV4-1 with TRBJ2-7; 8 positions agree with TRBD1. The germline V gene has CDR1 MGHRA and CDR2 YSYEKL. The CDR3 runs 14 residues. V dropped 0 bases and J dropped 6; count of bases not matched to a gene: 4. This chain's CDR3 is CASSQDRTGSEQYF. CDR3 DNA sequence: TGCGCCAGCAGCCAAGATAGGACAGGGAGCGAGCAGTACTTC.

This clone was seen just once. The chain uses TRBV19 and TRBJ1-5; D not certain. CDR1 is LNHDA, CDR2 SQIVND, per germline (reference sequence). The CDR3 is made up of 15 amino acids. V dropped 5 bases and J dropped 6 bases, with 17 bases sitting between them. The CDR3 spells CASSRGGPSFQPQHF. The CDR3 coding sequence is TGTGCCAGTAGTCGGGGTGGCCCGTCCTTTCAGCCCCAGCATTTT.

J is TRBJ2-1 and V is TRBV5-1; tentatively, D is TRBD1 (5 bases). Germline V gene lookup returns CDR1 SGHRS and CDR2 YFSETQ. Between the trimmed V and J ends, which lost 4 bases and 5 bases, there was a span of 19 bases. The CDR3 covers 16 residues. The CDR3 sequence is CASSPQGSGFDNEQFF. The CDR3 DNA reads TGCGCCAGCAGCCCGCAGGGATCCGGTTTCGACAATGAGCAGTTCTTC.